The clone carrying this T cell receptor (beta chain) was recorded many times. Read data end 3 residues before the CDR3 end; the end is taken from the germline J gene. This record comes from a study of T cell clonality in common variable immunodeficiency. Germline assignment: CDR1 LGHNA and CDR2 YNFKEQ. V dropped 0 bases and J dropped 2; count of bases not matched to a gene: 5. The CDR3 has 17 residues. CVID and control samples used equivalent genomic DNA input. Some clones are missing from TCRdb's copy, which holds only in-frame ones; the method was immunoSEQ multiplex PCR. This table holds under 45,000 clones with no singletons; the top ten claim over 1.3%.

Input material: peripheral blood mononuclear cells. The TCR was taken from a person aged 18 to 70 in good health. The chain links TRBV4-2 to TRBJ2-3, with 10 bases fitting TRBD2. CDR3 in amino acids: CASSQERTSGVTDTQYF. The covered CDR3 bases are TGTGCCAGCAGCCAAGAGCGGACTAGCGGTGTCACAGATACG.